The source of this TCR beta chain is a study of Ad26.COV2.S vaccination and SARS-CoV-2 variants. Regarding the study as a whole: The study found similar non-spike TCR breadth in vaccine and placebo recipients. Placebo recipients showed lower spike-specific TCR breadth than vaccinees.

In the case of this clone: Its antigen is unknown. At one end, the junction sequence differs from germline, possibly due to a read error.

Sequencing used immunoSEQ multiplex PCR; TCRdb keeps in-frame clones, though not all of them. The sample holds roughly 400,000 clones, 80% to 95% seen once. Sample treatment: about 20 received Ad26.COV2.S at low or high dose, single or two shots; about 5 received placebo; per-sample allocation not given. Day 63 after the first vaccine or placebo injection was the time point for sampling. Germline assignment: CDR1 SEHNR and CDR2 FQNEAQ (reference sequence). The CDR3 length is 14 residues. This chain links TRBV7-9 with TRBJ2-5; possible D gene TRBD2, 5 bases. This receptor was identified in a person aged 18-65 years who received the Ad26.COV2.S COVID-19 vaccine or a placebo. This sample comprised peripheral blood, obtained in a trial of Ad26.COV2.S vaccine versus placebo. The CDR3 reads CASSFREYEDTQYF. CDR3 bases: TGTGCCAGCAGCTTCCGGGAATATGAAGATACCCAGTACTTC.